The source of this T cell receptor (beta chain) is a study of metastatic and nonmetastatic thyroid tumors. Overall study context: Repertoires were compared across blood and tumor or nodule tissue from malignant and benign thyroid patients.

Using MiXCR, TCRdb re-called clones from the PCR reads. The sample holds approximately 15,000 clones, 3% to 4% seen once. The CDR3 spans 15 residues. V dropped 0 bases and J dropped 3 bases, with 9 bases sitting between them. Germline assignment: CDR1 SGHTS and CDR2 YDEGEE. Ahead of thyroid surgery, no patient had received treatment of any kind. This chain links TRBV5-8 with TRBJ1-4; D remains ambiguous. The TCR comes from a female donor with papillary thyroid cancer or a benign thyroid nodule (not recorded which). Some clones in this sample may be carry-over from other donors' samples. The sequencing input was tumor tissue. CDR3 amino acids: CASSLDPGSNEKLFF. In DNA, the CDR3 is TGTGCCAGCAGCTTGGATCCGGGTTCTAATGAAAAACTGTTTTTT.